This TCR beta chain was sequenced for a study of blood T cell repertoires in COVID-19. About the research overall: The origin of the acute and convalescent COVID-19 samples was the United States, Italy and Spain. In each case, the material was cDNA or gDNA derived from T cells, B-cell-depleted T cells, or PBMCs.

In the authors' workflow: The assay estimated nucleated cells by amplifying reference gene primers. Data came from immunoSEQ multiplex PCR; TCRdb stores just in-frame clones and leaves some out. D and trimming were read from the DNA, whereas the V and J calls and clone size are those reported in that table. This sample carries about 210,000 clones, over 70% of them seen once, and the ten largest clones take less than 3.5%. A note on this clone: The junction does not match germline at one end; this may be a read error.

CDR1 is LGHDT, CDR2 YNNKEL, per germline (reference sequence). The CDR3 spans 16 residues. The sample was peripheral blood. The chain has TRBV3-1 (or the pseudogene TRBV3-2) and TRBJ2-7; 8 bases line up with TRBD1. This TCR was recovered from a man aged 50-59 years with active or convalescent COVID-19. CDR3 DNA: TGTGCCAGCAGCCAAGATACCCAATACCCGCCAGGGGGCGTAGGGTTC. This encodes CASSQDTQYPPGGVGF.